This paragraph covers one T cell receptor (beta chain) sequence. The data were taken from a study of shared clonotypes between healthy human individuals. Libraries were prepared by immunoSEQ multiplex PCR; TCRdb keeps only in-frame clonotypes and omits some of them. Here the sample spans hundreds of thousands of clones, 90% to 97% being singletons. The naive CD8 fraction comprised CD45RO-negative cells positively selected for CCR7 and excluded terminally differentiated effector memory CD45RA+ cells. Sequencing was done on a sample of naive CD8+ T cells sorted from blood. The receptor's source is a woman aged 25 to 45 in good health.

The CDR3 loop reads CASSLGQNPLSGANVLTF. The CDR3 DNA reads TGTGCCAGCAGCTTGGGACAAAACCCCCTCTCTGGGGCCAACGTCCTGACTTTC. The chain recombines TRBV5-6 with TRBJ2-6; the D is unclear. CDR3 size: 18 residues. The V gene's germline CDR1 is SGHDT and CDR2 YYEEEE. V gave up 0 bases and J gave up 0 bases, with 13 bases separating them.